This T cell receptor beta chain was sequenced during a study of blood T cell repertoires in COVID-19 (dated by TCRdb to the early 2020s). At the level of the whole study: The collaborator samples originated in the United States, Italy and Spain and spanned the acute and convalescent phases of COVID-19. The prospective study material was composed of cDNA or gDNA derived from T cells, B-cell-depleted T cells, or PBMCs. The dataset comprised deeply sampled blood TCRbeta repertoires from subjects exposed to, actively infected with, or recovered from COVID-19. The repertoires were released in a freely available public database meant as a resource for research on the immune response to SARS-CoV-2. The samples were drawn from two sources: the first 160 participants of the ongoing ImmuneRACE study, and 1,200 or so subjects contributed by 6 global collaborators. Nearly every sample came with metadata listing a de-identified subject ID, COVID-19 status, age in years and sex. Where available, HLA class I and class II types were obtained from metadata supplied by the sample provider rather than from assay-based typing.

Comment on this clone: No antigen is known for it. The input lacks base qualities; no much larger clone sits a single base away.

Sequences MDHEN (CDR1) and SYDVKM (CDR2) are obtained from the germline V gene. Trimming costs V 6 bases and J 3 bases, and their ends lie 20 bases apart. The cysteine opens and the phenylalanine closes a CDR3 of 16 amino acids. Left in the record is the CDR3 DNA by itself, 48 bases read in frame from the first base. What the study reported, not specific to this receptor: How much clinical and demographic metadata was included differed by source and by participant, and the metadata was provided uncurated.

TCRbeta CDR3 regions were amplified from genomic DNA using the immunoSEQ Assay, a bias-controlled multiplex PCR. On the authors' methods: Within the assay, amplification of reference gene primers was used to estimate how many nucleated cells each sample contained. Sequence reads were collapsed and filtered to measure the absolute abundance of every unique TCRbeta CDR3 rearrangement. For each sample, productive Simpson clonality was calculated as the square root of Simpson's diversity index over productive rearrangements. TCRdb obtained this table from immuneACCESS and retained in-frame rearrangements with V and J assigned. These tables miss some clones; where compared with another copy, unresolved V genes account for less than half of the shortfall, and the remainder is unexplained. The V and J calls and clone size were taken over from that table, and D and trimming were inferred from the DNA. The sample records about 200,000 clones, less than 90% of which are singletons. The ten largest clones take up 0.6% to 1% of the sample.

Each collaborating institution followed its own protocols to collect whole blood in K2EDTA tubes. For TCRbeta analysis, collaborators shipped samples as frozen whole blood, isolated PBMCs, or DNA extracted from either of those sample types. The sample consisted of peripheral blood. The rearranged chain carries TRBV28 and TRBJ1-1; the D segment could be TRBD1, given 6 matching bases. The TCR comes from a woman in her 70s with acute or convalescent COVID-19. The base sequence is TGTGCCAGCAGCCCCTTTCGTTGGGGGCGGGACACTGAAGCTTTCTTT. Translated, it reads CASSPFRWGRDTEAFF.